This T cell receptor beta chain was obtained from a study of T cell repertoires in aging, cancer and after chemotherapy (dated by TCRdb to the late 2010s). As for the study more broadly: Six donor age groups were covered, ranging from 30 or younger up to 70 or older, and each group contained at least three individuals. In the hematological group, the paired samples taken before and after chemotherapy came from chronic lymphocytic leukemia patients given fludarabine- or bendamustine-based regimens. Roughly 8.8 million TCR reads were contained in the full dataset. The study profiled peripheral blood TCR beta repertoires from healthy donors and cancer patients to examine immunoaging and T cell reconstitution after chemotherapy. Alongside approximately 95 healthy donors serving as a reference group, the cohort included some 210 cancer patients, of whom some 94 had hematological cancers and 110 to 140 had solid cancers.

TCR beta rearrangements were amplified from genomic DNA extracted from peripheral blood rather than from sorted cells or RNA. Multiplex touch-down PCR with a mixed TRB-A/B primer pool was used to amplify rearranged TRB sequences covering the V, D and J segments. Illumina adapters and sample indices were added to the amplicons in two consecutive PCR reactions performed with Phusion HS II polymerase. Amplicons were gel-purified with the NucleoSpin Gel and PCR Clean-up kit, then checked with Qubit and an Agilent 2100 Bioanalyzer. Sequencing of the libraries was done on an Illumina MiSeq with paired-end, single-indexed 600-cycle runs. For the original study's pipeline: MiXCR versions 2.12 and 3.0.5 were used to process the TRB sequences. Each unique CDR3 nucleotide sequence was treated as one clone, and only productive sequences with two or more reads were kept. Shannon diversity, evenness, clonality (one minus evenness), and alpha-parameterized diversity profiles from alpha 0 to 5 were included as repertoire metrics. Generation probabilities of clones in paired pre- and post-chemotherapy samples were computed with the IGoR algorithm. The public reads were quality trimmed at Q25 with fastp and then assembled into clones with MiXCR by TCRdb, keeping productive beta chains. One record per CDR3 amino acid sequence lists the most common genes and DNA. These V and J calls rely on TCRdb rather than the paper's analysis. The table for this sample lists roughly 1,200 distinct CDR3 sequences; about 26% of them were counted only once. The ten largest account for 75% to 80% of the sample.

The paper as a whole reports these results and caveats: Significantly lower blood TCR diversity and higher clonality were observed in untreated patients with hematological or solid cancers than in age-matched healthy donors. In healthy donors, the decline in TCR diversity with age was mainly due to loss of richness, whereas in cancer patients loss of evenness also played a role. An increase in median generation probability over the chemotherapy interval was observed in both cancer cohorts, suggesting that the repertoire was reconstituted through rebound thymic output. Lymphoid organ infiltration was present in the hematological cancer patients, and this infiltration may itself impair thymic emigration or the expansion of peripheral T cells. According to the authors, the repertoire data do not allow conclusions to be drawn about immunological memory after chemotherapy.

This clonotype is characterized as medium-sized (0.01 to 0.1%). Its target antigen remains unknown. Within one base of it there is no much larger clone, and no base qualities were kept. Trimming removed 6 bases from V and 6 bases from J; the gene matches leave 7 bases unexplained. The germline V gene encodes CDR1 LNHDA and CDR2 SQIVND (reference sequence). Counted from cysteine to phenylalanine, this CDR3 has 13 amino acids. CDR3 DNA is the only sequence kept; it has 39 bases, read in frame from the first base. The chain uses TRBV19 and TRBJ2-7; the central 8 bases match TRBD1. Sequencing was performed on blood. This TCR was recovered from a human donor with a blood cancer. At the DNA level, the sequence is TGTGCCAGTAGCCAGCCGACAGGGGCCGAGCAGTACTTC. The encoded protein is CASSQPTGAEQYF.